The 30 T cell receptor beta chains given below trace back to one sample, sequenced in a study of T-cell reconstitution after alpha-beta-depleted transplantation in children. The TCRbeta library was prepared with unique molecular identifiers. TCRdb reprocessed the PCR reads via MiXCR and lists one record per CDR3 protein. The sample records about 300,000 distinct CDR3 sequences, 10% being singletons. Sequences were derived from PBMCs, sampled before TCRalphabeta/CD19-depleted stem cell transplant. The receptors were gathered from a boy under three years old with acute myeloid leukemia, due to receive a stem cell transplant.

In this sample, this clonotype turned up many times. V usage is TRBV3-1 and J usage is TRBJ2-2, with a possible D match to TRBD1 (5 bases). Germline V gene sequence: CDR1 LGHDT, CDR2 YNNKEL (reference sequence). V shed 5 bases and J shed 7 bases, with 17 bases lying between them. The CDR3 consists of 15 residues. CDR3 sequence: CASSIPSGSGGELFF. The CDR3 DNA sequence: TGTGCCAGCAGCATCCCGTCAGGGTCGGGCGGGGAGCTGTTTTTT.

This clonotype was seen many times. The chain has TRBV20-1 and TRBJ2-7; tentatively, D is TRBD1 (6 bases). V lost 3 bases to trimming and J lost 5 bases, with 17 bases between them. Germline values: CDR1 DFQATT, CDR2 SNEGSKA (reference sequence). The CDR3 runs 14 residues. This CDR3 is CSASQGFGIHEQYF. In nucleotides, the CDR3 is TGCAGTGCTAGCCAGGGGTTCGGTATCCACGAGCAGTACTTC.

The sample holds many counts of this clonotype. V is TRBV20-1 and J is TRBJ2-7; no clear D. V lost 1 base and J lost 1, with 8 bases in between. This CDR3 has 13 amino acids. Per the germline V gene, CDR1 is DFQATT and CDR2 is SNEGSKA (reference sequence). The CDR3 loop reads CSARAHFSYEQYF. In DNA form, the CDR3 reads TGCAGTGCTAGAGCCCACTTTTCCTACGAGCAGTACTTC.

This clonotype was detected ten times or more. The chain recombines TRBV4-2 with TRBJ2-3; 8 bases map to TRBD2. V trimming: 0 bases; J trimming: 1 base; junction bases outside the gene matches: 6. Germline CDR1 and CDR2: LGHNA and YNFKEQ. CDR3 length equals 17 residues. CDR3 sequence: CASSQDRSAGGTDTQYF. For the CDR3, the DNA is TGTGCCAGCAGCCAAGACCGGTCAGCGGGAGGCACAGATACGCAGTATTTT.

This clonotype was recorded many times. V gene TRBV28 combines with J gene TRBJ1-3; no clear D. CDR1 is MDHEN, CDR2 SYDVKM, per germline. The CDR3 has 13 amino acids. Trimming cost V 2 bases and J 4 bases, with 6 bases left between them. The CDR3 DNA follows: TGTGCCAGCAGTTTAACAACGGGAAACACCATATATTTT. Encoded protein: CASSLTTGNTIYF.

This rearrangement joins TRBV5-6 to TRBJ1-5, with a weak D call TRBD1 (5 bases). The V gene lost 2 bases and the J gene lost 3 bases, with 15 bases spanning the gap. Germline loops: CDR1 SGHDT, CDR2 YYEEEE. The CDR3 runs to 16 residues. The CDR3 coding sequence is TGTGCCAGCAGCTTTATTAGGGACCTTCACAATCAGCCCCAGCATTTT. Translation: CASSFIRDLHNQPQHF.

This clonotype was seen at least ten times. The V gene is TRBV9, the J gene TRBJ2-3; 12 positions match TRBD2. J lost 1 base, V lost 3 bases, and 0 bases had no gene match. This CDR3 spans 15 amino acids. From germline, CDR1 is SGDLS and CDR2 YYNGEE. CDR3 coding DNA: TGTGCCAGCAGCGGACTAGCGGGGGGCACAGATACGCAGTATTTT. Protein product: CASSGLAGGTDTQYF.

The chain's CDR3 is CATRTTNQPQHF. The DNA for the CDR3 is TGTGCCACCAGGACAACAAATCAGCCCCAGCATTTT. The chain uses TRBV28 and TRBJ1-5; TRBD1 is a possible D gene (5 bases). Trimming took 10 bases from V and 4 from J, leaving 11 bases between them. Germline lookup yields CDR1 MDHEN and CDR2 SYDVKM. CDR3 length: 12 amino acids.

This clonotype was seen repeatedly, ten times or more. DNA of the CDR3: TGTGCCAGCAGTGCCCGGGACAGAAATCAGCCCCAGCATTTT. This gives the protein CASSARDRNQPQHF. This rearrangement joins TRBV2 to TRBJ1-5; TRBD1 agrees at 7 bases. This CDR3 comprises 14 residues. Unmatched junction bases numbered 4, after V lost 4 bases and J lost 4 bases. Germline V CDR1 and CDR2: SNHLY, FYNNEI.

This clonotype was seen many times. The chain recombines TRBV24-1 with TRBJ2-3, with 8 bases fitting TRBD2. Germline V lookup: CDR1 KGHDR, CDR2 SFDVKD. The CDR3 totals 14 residues. Losses at the gene ends were 7 bases for V and 4 bases for J; bases not matched to a gene: 6. The CDR3 sequence is CATSPQREPDTQYF. The CDR3 coding sequence is TGTGCCACCAGCCCCCAGCGGGAGCCAGATACGCAGTATTTT.

This clonotype showed up many times. The CDR3 region has the DNA TGTGCCAGCAGCTCCGGGACAGGGGTCTCCTACGAGCAGTACTTC. Translated, it gives CASSSGTGVSYEQYF. The chain joins TRBV27 to TRBJ2-7, with 10 bases identical to TRBD1. Germline trimming cut 6 bases from V and 0 bases from J; bases unmatched to any gene: 5. Looked up from germline, CDR1 is MNHEY and CDR2 is SMNVEV (reference sequence). The CDR3 loop spans 15 amino acids.

Notes on this clonotype: A much larger clone sits a single nucleotide away, making a read error possible. The chain has TRBV15 and TRBJ2-3; no reliable D call. The CDR3 is 12 amino acids. Per the germline V gene, CDR1 is LNHNV and CDR2 is YYDKDF (reference sequence). The CDR3 here is CATSPVGDTPYF. For the CDR3, the DNA is TGTGCCACCAGTCCGGTTGGGGATACGCCGTATTTT.

This clonotype came up a few times. The rearrangement uses TRBV6-5 and TRBJ1-6, with 7 positions matching TRBD1. V shed 4 bases and J 7 bases; nucleotides not matched to a gene: 4. Germline assignment: CDR1 MNHEY and CDR2 SVGAGI. The CDR3 has 14 amino acids. This CDR3 is CASSFDRVNSPLHF. The CDR3 DNA sequence: TGTGCCAGCAGTTTCGACAGGGTCAATTCACCCCTCCACTTT.

The V gene is TRBV5-1, the J gene TRBJ2-7; tentatively, D is TRBD1 (6 bases). The CDR3 has 17 amino acids. Per germline, CDR1 SGHRS and CDR2 YFSETQ. V was pared by 3 bases and J by 3 bases, with 22 bases between. CDR3 sequence: CASSSHRDNGQGYEQYF. For the CDR3, the DNA is TGCGCCAGCAGCTCCCACCGGGACAACGGGCAAGGCTACGAGCAGTACTTC. Full variable domain (outside the CDR3, taken from reference TRBV5-1 and TRBJ2-7): KAGVTQTPRYLIKTRGQQVTLSCSPISGHRSVSWYQQTPGQGLQFLFEYFSETQRNKGNFPGRFSGRQFSNSRSEMNVSTLELGDSALYLCASSSHRDNGQGYEQYFGPGTRLTVT.

This clonotype was picked up many times. The chain joins TRBV12-3 or TRBV12-4 to TRBJ2-7; D perhaps matches TRBD1 (5 bases). The ends were cut back, 7 bases at V and 6 bases at J, with 19 bases in the middle. This CDR3 contains 14 residues. The DNA for the CDR3 is TGTGCCAGCACCCTTCCGAGTACAGGAACCGAGCAGTACTTC. Amino acids: CASTLPSTGTEQYF.

This clonotype has a handful of counts. The V call is TRBV3-1, the J call TRBJ2-7; D call uncertain. Trimming pared 6 bases from V and 0 bases from J, leaving 15 bases between. This CDR3 comprises 15 residues. The germline CDR1 and CDR2 sequences are LGHDT and YNNKEL (reference sequence). The CDR3 region is CASSPLSHSSYEQYF. The CDR3 region has the DNA TGTGCCAGCAGTCCTCTTAGCCACAGCTCCTACGAGCAGTACTTC.

The V and J genes are TRBV6-2 or TRBV6-3 and TRBJ1-5; 7 bases map to TRBD1. The CDR3 totals 15 residues. Unmatched junction bases numbered 8, after V lost 4 bases and J lost 5 bases. CDR1 MNHEY and CDR2 SVGEGT come from the germline V gene. The CDR3 protein is CASSFRQGTYQPQHF. In DNA, the CDR3 is TGTGCCAGCAGTTTCCGACAGGGAACATATCAGCCCCAGCATTTT.

Worth noting for this clonotype: A read error may explain this, as a much larger clone is one base away. The chain employs TRBV2 and TRBJ2-7, with a possible D match to TRBD2 (7 bases). The CDR3 contains 16 residues. Trimming stripped 4 bases from V and 2 bases from J, with 18 bases between. Germline lookup yields CDR1 SNHLY and CDR2 FYNNEI. The CDR3 DNA follows: TGTGCCAGCAGTGCGGGTCTAGGGGGGGGTACCTACGAGCAGTACTTC. Its translation is CASSAGLGGGTYEQYF.

This clonotype was observed many times. This sequence joins TRBV7-2 and TRBJ1-5; D is unresolved. CDR3 length: 14 amino acids. CDR1 and CDR2 (germline): SGHTA, FQGNSA. Trimming left V 2 bases short and J 2 bases short, with 7 bases between. The CDR3 region has the DNA TGTGCCAGCAGCTTATCTCGGGGCAATCAGCCCCAGCATTTT. As protein: CASSLSRGNQPQHF.

The chain has TRBV20-1 and TRBJ1-6; D perhaps matches TRBD1 (5 bases). CDR3 length: 16 residues. Germline CDR1 is DFQATT and CDR2 is SNEGSKA (reference sequence). The V end was cut by 3 bases, the J end by 0 bases, with 12 bases between. The CDR3 region is CSASWVQGSYNSPLHF. DNA of the CDR3: TGCAGTGCTAGTTGGGTCCAGGGCTCCTATAATTCACCCCTCCACTTT.

There are many counts of this clonotype. The chain has TRBV12-3 or TRBV12-4 and TRBJ2-4, with D unresolved. The V end was cut by 2 bases, the J end by 3 bases, with 8 bases between. There are 14 residues in the CDR3. The CDR3 spells CASSLKGGKNIQYF. The CDR3 DNA follows: TGTGCCAGCAGTTTAAAGGGTGGCAAAAACATTCAGTACTTC.

This clonotype was seen ten or more times. The rearrangement joins TRBV18 to TRBJ2-3; 15 nucleotides match TRBD2. Trimming removed 3 bases from V and 5 bases from J; junction bases left unmatched: 6. Germline values: CDR1 KGHSH, CDR2 LQKENI. The CDR3 has 17 residues. As DNA, the CDR3 is TGTGCCAGCTCACCCAGGACTAGCGGGGGGGCTAAAGATACGCAGTATTTT. This sequence encodes CASSPRTSGGAKDTQYF.

This clonotype was found a few times. The chain is built from TRBV28 and TRBJ2-6, with D unresolved. Trimming shortened V by 6 bases and J by 1 base, and 10 bases separated the two germline ends. The CDR3 is 15 amino acids. Germline V gene sequence: CDR1 MDHEN, CDR2 SYDVKM. CDR3 sequence (DNA): TGTGCCAGCAGCCACCCCGGGTCTGGGGCCAACGTCCTGACTTTC. Translation: CASSHPGSGANVLTF.

This clonotype came up many times. The chain combines TRBV29-1 with TRBJ2-1, with D unclear. Trimming pared 2 bases from V and 9 bases from J, leaving 17 bases between. CDR3 size: 14 residues. Germline CDR1 and CDR2: SQVTM and ANQGSEA. CDR3 protein: CSVEYVTVGGEQFF. CDR3 nucleotide sequence: TGCAGCGTTGAATATGTTACGGTAGGCGGTGAGCAGTTCTTC.

This clonotype was seen repeatedly, ten times or more. The chain links TRBV5-1 to TRBJ2-1; 8 bases agree with TRBD1. The V gene's germline CDR1 is SGHRS and CDR2 YFSETQ. The V segment lost 4 bases and the J segment 2 bases; nucleotides outside the gene matches: 5. CDR3 length: 15 amino acids. The CDR3 DNA reads TGCGCCAGCAGCACAGGACAGGGTCCCTACAATGAGCAGTTCTTC. Translation gives CASSTGQGPYNEQFF. Full variable domain (outside the CDR3, taken from reference TRBV5-1 and TRBJ2-1): KAGVTQTPRYLIKTRGQQVTLSCSPISGHRSVSWYQQTPGQGLQFLFEYFSETQRNKGNFPGRFSGRQFSNSRSEMNVSTLELGDSALYLCASSTGQGPYNEQFFGPGTRLTVL.

The table lists this clonotype with many counts. The chain couples TRBV4-3 to TRBJ2-3, with D possibly matching TRBD2 (7 bases). The CDR3 totals 15 residues. Germline CDR1 reads LGHNA; CDR2 reads YSLEER. V gave up 0 bases and J gave up 6 bases, with 13 bases separating them. CDR3 DNA sequence: TGCGCCAGCAGCCAAGAGGAGGGGGGGCGGGATACGCAGTATTTT. This translates into CASSQEEGGRDTQYF.

Turning to this clonotype: Just one base apart from a much larger clone, this may be a read error. The chain combines TRBV5-1 with TRBJ1-2; D is unresolved. Germline CDR1 reads SGHRS; CDR2 reads YFSETQ. The CDR3 is made up of 13 amino acids. V was cut by 0 bases and J by 4 bases, with 7 bases left in between. As DNA, the CDR3 is TGCGCCAGCAGCTTGGAGGCGACCTATGGCTACACCTTC. Translation: CASSLEATYGYTF. Drawing the rest from reference TRBV5-1 and TRBJ1-2, the complete variable domain is KAGVTQTPRYLIKTRGQQVTLSCSPISGHRSVSWYQQTPGQGLQFLFEYFSETQRNKGNFPGRFSGRQFSNSRSEMNVSTLELGDSALYLCASSLEATYGYTFGSGTRLTVV.

This rearrangement joins TRBV29-1 to TRBJ2-3; the D is unclear. CDR1 and CDR2 (germline): SQVTM, ANQGSEA. CDR3 length equals 11 residues. The V end lost 8 bases, the J end lost 4 bases, and 10 bases lay between the germline ends. This CDR3 is CSPTLADTQYF. For the CDR3, the DNA is TGCAGCCCTACGCTGGCAGATACGCAGTATTTT.

In its sample, this clonotype was seen many times. This chain joins TRBV6-1 and TRBJ1-4, with a possible D match to TRBD1 (6 bases). Trimming cost V 2 bases and J 7 bases, with 14 bases left between them. CDR1 is MNHNS and CDR2 is SASEGT in the germline V gene. This CDR3 spans 15 amino acids. The CDR3 DNA sequence: TGTGCCAGCAGTGAAACCCCGACAGGAACTGAAAAACTGTTTTTT. Amino acids: CASSETPTGTEKLFF.

With respect to this clonotype: Mismatch with germline at one junction end may stem from a read error. The chain couples TRBV12-3 or TRBV12-4 to TRBJ2-5, with 15 nucleotides matching TRBD2. The CDR3 loop spans 18 amino acids. The CDR3 spells CARSPRTSGGGIPETQYF. In nucleotides, the CDR3 is TGTGCCCGCAGTCCTCGGACTAGCGGGGGGGGGATCCCGGAGACCCAGTACTTC.